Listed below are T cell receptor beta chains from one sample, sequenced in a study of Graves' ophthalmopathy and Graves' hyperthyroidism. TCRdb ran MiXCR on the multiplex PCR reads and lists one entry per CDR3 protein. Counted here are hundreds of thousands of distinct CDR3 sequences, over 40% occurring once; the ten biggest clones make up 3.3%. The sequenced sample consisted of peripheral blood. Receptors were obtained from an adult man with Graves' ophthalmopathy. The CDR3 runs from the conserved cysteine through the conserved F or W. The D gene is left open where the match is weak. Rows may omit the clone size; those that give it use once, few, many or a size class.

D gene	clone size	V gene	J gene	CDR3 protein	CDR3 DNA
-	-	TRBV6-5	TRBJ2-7	CASRGVHGGSYEQYF	TGTGCCAGTCGGGGCGTTCATGGAGGCTCCTACGAGCAGTACTTC
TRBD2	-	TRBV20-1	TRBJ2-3	CSATGASGRPDTQYF	TGCAGTGCCACCGGGGCTAGCGGGAGACCAGATACGCAGTATTTT
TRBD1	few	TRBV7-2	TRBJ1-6	CASSQERGGWSPLHF	TGCGCCAGCAGCCAGGAACGAGGGGGCTGGTCACCCCTCCACTTT
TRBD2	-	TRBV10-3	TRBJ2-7	CASSPRTSGSWYEQYF	TGTGCCAGCTCACCCCGTACTAGCGGGAGTTGGTACGAGCAGTACTTC
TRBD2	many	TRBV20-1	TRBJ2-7	CSARKAGGHVNAYEQYF	TGCAGTGCTAGAAAAGCGGGAGGGCACGTGAACGCCTACGAGCAGTACTTC
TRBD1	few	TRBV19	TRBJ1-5	CASSIDLVTGGYSNQPQHF	TGTGCCAGTAGTATAGATCTAGTGACAGGGGGTTATAGCAATCAGCCCCAGCATTTT
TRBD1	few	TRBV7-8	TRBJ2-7	CASAGTGDYEQYF	TGTGCCAGCGCCGGGACAGGCGACTACGAGCAGTACTTC
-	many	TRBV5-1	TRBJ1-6	CASRRDGVGNSPLHF	TGCGCCAGCAGGCGAGACGGGGTTGGGAATTCACCCCTCCACTTT
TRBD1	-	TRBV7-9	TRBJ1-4	CASSLAGQGGEKLFF	TGTGCCAGCAGCTTAGCAGGACAGGGGGGTGAAAAACTGTTTTTT
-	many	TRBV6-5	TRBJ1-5	CASKPQGRNQPQHF	TGTGCCAGCAAACCCCAGGGGCGCAATCAGCCCCAGCATTTT
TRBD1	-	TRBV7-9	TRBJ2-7	CASSQESGTGPDEQYF	TGTGCCAGCAGCCAAGAAAGTGGGACAGGGCCGGACGAGCAGTACTTC
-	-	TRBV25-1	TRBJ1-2	CASSLRWGTSAYGYTF	TGTGCCAGCAGTCTCCGGTGGGGGACCAGTGCCTATGGCTACACCTTC
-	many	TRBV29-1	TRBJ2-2	CSVEEWGSNTGELFF	TGCAGCGTTGAGGAGTGGGGCTCAAACACCGGGGAGCTGTTTTTT
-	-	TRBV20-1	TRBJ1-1	CSASTGWGTEAFF	TGCAGTGCTTCGACAGGTTGGGGCACTGAAGCTTTCTTT
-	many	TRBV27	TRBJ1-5	CASSSGTQPQHF	TGTGCCAGCAGTTCGGGGACTCAGCCCCAGCATTTT
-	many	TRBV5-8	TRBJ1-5	CASSPATGGNQPQHF	TGTGCCAGCAGCCCCGCGACAGGCGGAAATCAGCCCCAGCATTTT
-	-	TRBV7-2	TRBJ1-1	CASSLLGGGEAFF	TGTGCCAGCAGCTTATTGGGGGGCGGCGAAGCTTTCTTT
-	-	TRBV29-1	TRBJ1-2	CSVASRSRDGYGYTF	TGCAGCGTTGCCAGCCGGTCCCGGGACGGGTATGGCTACACCTTC
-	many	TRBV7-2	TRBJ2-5	CASSVSSSGPETQYF	TGTGCCAGCAGCGTCTCTTCCTCCGGGCCAGAGACCCAGTACTTC
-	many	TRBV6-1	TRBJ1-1	CASSEQAGEAFF	TGTGCCAGCAGTGAACAGGCAGGTGAAGCTTTCTTT
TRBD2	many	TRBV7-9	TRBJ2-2	CASSRVGTSLTGELFF	TGTGCCAGCAGCCGGGTGGGGACTAGCCTCACCGGGGAGCTGTTTTTT
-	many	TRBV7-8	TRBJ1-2	CASSLEVTDLGYGYTF	TGTGCCAGCAGCTTAGAGGTGACAGACCTAGGCTATGGCTACACCTTC
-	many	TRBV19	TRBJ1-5	CASSPRDGLRPQHF	TGTGCCAGTAGTCCCCGGGACGGCCTTCGGCCCCAGCATTTT
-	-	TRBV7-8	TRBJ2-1	CASSFSGPSYNEQFF	TGTGCCAGCAGCTTCAGCGGACCCTCCTACAATGAGCAGTTCTTC
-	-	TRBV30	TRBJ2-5	CAWSSGVETQYF	TGTGCCTGGAGTTCAGGGGTGGAGACCCAGTACTTC
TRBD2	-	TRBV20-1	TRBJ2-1	CSADVAGGSEQFF	TGCAGTGCTGACGTAGCGGGGGGGTCCGAGCAGTTCTTC
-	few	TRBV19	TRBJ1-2	CASSISPSTVSSYGYTF	TGTGCCAGTAGTATAAGTCCCTCGACAGTCTCTTCATATGGCTACACCTTC
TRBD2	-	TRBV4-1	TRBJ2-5	CASSQERASGRQETQYF	TGCGCCAGCAGCCAAGAGAGGGCTAGCGGGAGACAAGAGACCCAGTACTTC